This TCR beta chain was sequenced during a study of blood T cells in healthy people across ages. With a J-beta primer mix and a sample-barcoded 5' primer, a second PCR ran about 7 to 12 cycles. TCRdb analysed the 5' RACE reads with MiXCR anew, one entry per CDR3 protein. The sample has around 520,000 distinct CDR3 sequences; about 25% are singletons. This clonotype has just a few counts. The CDR3 has 13 residues. The V gene's germline CDR1 is KGHSH and CDR2 LQKENI. The same specimen was also included in a second study, on T cells of mothers and their children. That report adds: Donors were a few healthy Caucasian mothers and their six children. Microchimeric T cell clones that persisted were not detected.

The sample taken for sequencing was blood. The V and J genes are TRBV18 and TRBJ2-5, with a weak D call TRBD1 (6 bases). The DNA end lines up better with TRBJ2-7; the J call may be wrong. The receptor's source is a boy between 2 and 10 years old in good health. CDR3 in amino acids: CASSPTGPDEQYF. The CDR3, as DNA: TGTGCCAGCTCACCAACAGGGCCCGACGAGCAGTACTTC.